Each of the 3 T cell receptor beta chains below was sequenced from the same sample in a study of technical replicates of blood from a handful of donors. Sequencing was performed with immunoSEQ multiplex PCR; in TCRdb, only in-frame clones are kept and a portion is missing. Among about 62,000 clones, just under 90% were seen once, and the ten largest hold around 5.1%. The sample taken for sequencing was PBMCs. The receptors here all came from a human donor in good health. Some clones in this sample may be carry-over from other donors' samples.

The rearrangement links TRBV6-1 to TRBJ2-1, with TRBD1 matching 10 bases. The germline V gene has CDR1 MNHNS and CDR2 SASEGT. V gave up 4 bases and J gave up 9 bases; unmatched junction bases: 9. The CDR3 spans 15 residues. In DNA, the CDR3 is TGTGCCAGCAGTGCCCGACAGGGGGCGGCGGGTGAGCAGTTCTTC. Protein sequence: CASSARQGAAGEQFF.

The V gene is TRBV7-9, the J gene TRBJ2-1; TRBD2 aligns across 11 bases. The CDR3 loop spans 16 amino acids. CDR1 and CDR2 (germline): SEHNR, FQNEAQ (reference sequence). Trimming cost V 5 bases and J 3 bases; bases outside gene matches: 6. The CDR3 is CASSPSTSGNYNEQFF. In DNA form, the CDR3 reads TGTGCCAGCAGCCCATCGACTAGCGGGAACTACAATGAGCAGTTCTTC. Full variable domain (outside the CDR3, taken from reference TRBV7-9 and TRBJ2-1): DTGVSQNPRHKITKRGQNVTFRCDPISEHNRLYWYRQTLGQGPEFLTYFQNEAQLEKSRLLSDRFSAERPKGSFSTLEIQRTEQGDSAMYLCASSPSTSGNYNEQFFGPGTRLTVL.

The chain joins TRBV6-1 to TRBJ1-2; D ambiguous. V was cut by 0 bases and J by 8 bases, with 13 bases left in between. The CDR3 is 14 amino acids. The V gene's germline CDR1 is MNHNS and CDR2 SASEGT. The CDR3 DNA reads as TGTGCCAGCAGTGAAGCGCTTCGGGGAAGGGGCTACACCTTC. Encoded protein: CASSEALRGRGYTF.